These 3 T cell receptor beta chains share one sample of origin, sequenced in a study of T cells in localized non-small cell lung cancer. The protocol was immunoSEQ multiplex PCR, while the TCRdb copy is restricted to in-frame clones and leaves out a portion. The sample has under 55,000 clones, around 80% seen once. The specimen comprised PBMCs, sampled before any cancer treatment. These receptors were obtained from a woman between 35 and 75 years old with stage II lung adenocarcinoma.

This chain uses TRBV6-6 with TRBJ1-4; D ambiguous. Trimming cost V 6 bases and J 7 bases, with 9 bases left between them. The CDR3 is 12 residues long. The germline V gene has CDR1 MNHNY and CDR2 SVGAGI (reference sequence). The CDR3: CASSPNLEKLFF. The CDR3, as DNA: TGTGCCAGCAGCCCTAACCTTGAAAAACTGTTTTTT.

This sequence joins TRBV10-3 and TRBJ2-5; D possibly corresponds to TRBD2 (6 bases). Between the trimmed V and J ends, which lost 3 bases and 3 bases, there was a span of 11 bases. Germline loops: CDR1 ENHRY, CDR2 SYGVKD. CDR3 size: 14 residues. The CDR3 nucleotides read TGTGCCATCAGTGATGGGGGACTCGAAGAGACCCAGTACTTC. Protein sequence: CAISDGGLEETQYF.

The J gene is TRBJ1-4, the V gene TRBV19; D remains unclear. This CDR3 spans 16 amino acids. V was pared by 7 bases and J by 0 bases, with 15 bases between. The germline CDR1 and CDR2 sequences are LNHDA and SQIVND (reference sequence). The CDR3 reads CASTALRTATNEKLFF. The CDR3 DNA is TGTGCCAGTACCGCCCTCCGGACTGCAACTAATGAAAAACTGTTTTTT.